The next 27 T cell receptor beta chains were all read from a single sample in a study of CD8 T cells in ankylosing spondylitis. TCRdb called the 5' RACE reads again in MiXCR, with one record for every CDR3 protein. The sample has approximately 540,000 distinct CDR3 sequences, roughly 13% seen once; the top ten hold 6.8%. Study-wide findings and caveats: Among TCR beta sequences, a motif of 7 to 9 highly homologous variants appeared characteristic of ankylosing spondylitis blood.

No antigen is known for these receptors. The sequenced sample was blood, either unsorted or a sorted T cell fraction (not recorded which). These receptors all come from a male donor with ankylosing spondylitis.

This clonotype was recorded many times. The chain joins TRBV11-1 to TRBJ2-1; 11 bases are shared with TRBD2. V lost 4 bases and J lost 0; bases outside the gene matches: 2. CDR1 and CDR2 from the germline V gene are SGHAT and FQDESV (reference sequence). The CDR3 sequence is 16 residues long. This chain's CDR3 is CASSSGLAVSYNEQFF. CDR3 sequence (DNA): TGTGCCAGCAGCTCGGGACTAGCGGTCTCCTACAATGAGCAGTTCTTC.

This chain uses TRBV6-1 with TRBJ1-5, with D perhaps matching TRBD1 (5 bases). Germline V lookup: CDR1 MNHNS, CDR2 SASEGT. The CDR3 consists of 16 residues. V was shortened by 2 bases and J by 3 bases, with 14 bases between the two germline ends. The CDR3 DNA reads as TGTGCCAGCAGTGAAAGTGGGGCAGGCAACAATCAGCCCCAGCATTTT. Protein sequence: CASSESGAGNNQPQHF.

CDR3 in DNA: TGCGCCAGCAGTGAGACGTCGGCAGGGCGTGAAGAGCAGTACTTC. This encodes CASSETSAGREEQYF. The chain joins TRBV10-1 to TRBJ2-7; D perhaps matches TRBD1 (5 bases). This CDR3 is built from 15 residues. CDR1 WNHNN and CDR2 SYGVQD come from the germline V gene (reference sequence). The germline V and J ends were trimmed by 2 bases and 7 bases, with 18 bases remaining between them.

This clonotype was detected a few times. This chain links TRBV5-1 with TRBJ2-7; 7 nucleotides agree with TRBD2. The ends lost 3 bases at V and 0 bases at J; junction bases unmatched: 3. The CDR3 has 14 amino acids. CDR1 and CDR2 from the germline V gene are SGHRS and YFSETQ. The CDR3 sequence: CASSSSGNSYEQYF. For the CDR3, the DNA is TGCGCCAGCAGCTCGAGCGGGAACTCCTACGAGCAGTACTTC.

This clonotype appeared many times. The J gene is TRBJ2-5, the V gene TRBV3-1; no firm D call. V lost 0 bases to trimming and J lost 8 bases, with 7 bases between them. Germline CDR1 LGHDT, CDR2 YNNKEL (reference sequence). CDR3 size: 12 residues. DNA for the CDR3: TGTGCCAGCAGCCAAGATTTGGAAACCCAGTACTTC. Amino acid sequence: CASSQDLETQYF.

Many counts were recorded for this clonotype. The chain carries TRBV9 and TRBJ2-1; 9 nucleotides line up with TRBD2. In germline, CDR1 is SGDLS, CDR2 YYNGEE. After removal of 0 bases from V and 5 bases from J, the junction contained 3 bases not matched to a gene. The CDR3 covers 15 residues. CDR3 sequence: CASSVVASGDNEQFF. The CDR3 DNA reads TGTGCCAGCAGCGTAGTCGCTAGCGGGGACAATGAGCAGTTCTTC.

This clonotype was observed at least ten times. The rearrangement uses TRBV10-3 and TRBJ2-1; TRBD2 matches 8 bases. V trimming: 6 bases; J trimming: 9 bases; junction bases outside the gene matches: 13. The CDR3 runs to 15 residues. CDR1 ENHRY and CDR2 SYGVKD come from the germline V gene. The CDR3 loop reads CAIRGGRSGSSEQFF. In DNA, the CDR3 is TGTGCCATCAGGGGGGGGCGAAGCGGGAGCAGTGAGCAGTTCTTC.

This clonotype was picked up a small number of times. The chain is built from TRBV18 and TRBJ2-3; D unclear. The CDR3 sequence is 16 residues long. The V gene lost 3 bases and the J gene lost 2 bases, with 15 bases spanning the gap. Germline CDR1 and CDR2: KGHSH and LQKENI. The CDR3 loop is CASSPPVRPDTDTQYF. The CDR3 DNA is TGTGCCAGCTCACCCCCGGTTCGTCCCGACACAGATACGCAGTATTTT.

The chain uses TRBV5-1 and TRBJ2-1; 10 positions agree with TRBD1. Germline trimming cut 2 bases from V and 5 bases from J; bases unmatched to any gene: 4. This CDR3 is built from 15 residues. The germline V gene has CDR1 SGHRS and CDR2 YFSETQ. The CDR3 sequence is CASSFLGQGNNEQFF. CDR3 nucleotides: TGCGCCAGCAGCTTCTTGGGACAGGGGAACAATGAGCAGTTCTTC.

The chain links TRBV15 to TRBJ1-4, with D hard to call. The germline gives CDR1 LNHNV, CDR2 YYDKDF (reference sequence). V shed 1 base and J shed 2 bases, with 11 bases lying between them. The CDR3 sequence is 16 residues long. The CDR3 loop reads CATSRVDGITNEKLFF. CDR3 DNA sequence: TGTGCCACCAGCAGAGTGGATGGCATTACTAATGAAAAACTGTTTTTT. Looking up the rest from reference TRBV15 and TRBJ1-4 gives the full variable domain: DAMVIQNPRYQVTQFGKPVTLSCSQTLNHNVMYWYQQKSSQAPKLLFHYYDKDFNNEADTPDNFQSRRPNTSFCFLDIRSPGLGDTAMYLCATSRVDGITNEKLFFGSGTQLSVL.

This clonotype appeared a few times. V is TRBV20-1 and J is TRBJ2-3; D is uncertain. The CDR3 length is 14 residues. CDR1 and CDR2 (germline): DFQATT, SNEGSKA (reference sequence). Trimming took off 0 bases at V and 6 bases at J, with 13 bases between the two ends. CDR3 amino acids: CSARDPLAPDTQYF. For the CDR3, the DNA is TGCAGTGCTAGAGATCCCCTGGCTCCGGATACGCAGTATTTT.

This clonotype was counted a few times. This chain uses TRBV6-2 or TRBV6-3 with TRBJ2-7; D remains ambiguous. The CDR3 loop spans 15 amino acids. Trimming cost V 2 bases and J 4 bases, with 15 bases left between them. CDR1 is MNHEY, CDR2 SVGEGT, per germline. The CDR3 nucleotides are TGTGCCAGCAGTTACGGGCTTTTGGGCTGGTACGAGCAGTACGTC. Its protein product is CASSYGLLGWYEQYV.

This clonotype has at least ten counts. The rearrangement joins TRBV20-1 to TRBJ2-2; TRBD1 or TRBD2 may be the D gene (5 bases each). The germline V and J ends were trimmed by 2 bases and 7 bases, with 8 bases remaining between them. Looked up from germline, CDR1 is DFQATT and CDR2 is SNEGSKA (reference sequence). There are 12 residues in the CDR3. CDR3 DNA: TGCAGTGCTAGACCGAGGGGCGGGGAGCTGTTTTTT. Translation: CSARPRGGELFF.

CDR3 in DNA: TGCGCCAGCAGCTTGGTGACTAGTAATACCGGGGAGCTGTTTTTT. Translating it yields CASSLVTSNTGELFF. The V gene is TRBV5-1, the J gene TRBJ2-2, with D maybe TRBD2 (6 bases). Deletions cut 0 bases from V and 5 bases from J, with 11 bases between. Germline CDR1 and CDR2: SGHRS and YFSETQ. The CDR3 runs 15 residues.

In this sample, this clonotype turned up many times. The rearrangement joins TRBV12-3 or TRBV12-4 to TRBJ1-5, with a tentative D call TRBD1 (5 bases). Trimming pared 2 bases from V and 6 bases from J, leaving 14 bases between. This CDR3 is built from 15 residues. The CDR3 region is CASSLRGGISQPQHF. The CDR3 nucleotides are TGTGCCAGCAGTTTAAGGGGCGGCATTTCTCAGCCCCAGCATTTT.

The sample holds a few counts of this clonotype. The chain has TRBV12-3 or TRBV12-4 and TRBJ1-4; no clear D gene. This CDR3 has 15 amino acids. V shed 5 bases and J shed 3 bases, with 13 bases lying between them. Here the CDR3 reads CASSGGGLPNEKLFF. The CDR3 DNA is TGTGCCAGCAGTGGTGGTGGGCTGCCTAATGAAAAACTGTTTTTT.

This clonotype was seen a few times. This chain joins TRBV29-1 and TRBJ2-2; tentative D call: TRBD1 (6 bases). The ends were cut back, 0 bases at V and 1 base at J, with 12 bases in the middle. Germline V gene sequence: CDR1 SQVTM, CDR2 ANQGSEA. This CDR3 is built from 16 residues. The CDR3 region has the DNA TGCAGCGTTGAAGATCTCCAGGGGCAGAACACCGGGGAGCTGTTTTTT. Protein sequence: CSVEDLQGQNTGELFF.

The V call is TRBV18, the J call TRBJ2-7; TRBD1 aligns across 7 bases. CDR1 is KGHSH, CDR2 LQKENI, per germline. Trimming at V came to 4 bases and at J to 3 bases, leaving 9 bases not matched to a gene. This CDR3 is 15 amino acids long. CDR3 sequence reads: CASSLRGQAFYEQYF. The CDR3 bases are TGTGCCAGCTCACTCCGTGGACAGGCGTTCTACGAGCAGTACTTC.

The table lists this clonotype with a few counts. CDR3 region: CASSFYGSEQYV. The CDR3 DNA reads TGTGCCAGCAGTTTTTATGGGTCCGAGCAGTACGTC. The chain uses TRBV12-3 or TRBV12-4 and TRBJ2-7; D remains ambiguous. The ends were cut back, 3 bases at V and 6 bases at J, with 9 bases in the middle. The CDR3 covers 12 residues.

This clonotype was observed a handful of times. The V gene is TRBV11-1, the J gene TRBJ2-3; perhaps TRBD2 as D (6 bases). The CDR3 runs to 17 residues. Deletions cut 4 bases from V and 2 bases from J, with 19 bases between. Germline V lookup: CDR1 SGHAT, CDR2 FQDESV (reference sequence). The CDR3 sequence: CASSSYEDYTTTDTQYF. In nucleotides, the CDR3 is TGTGCCAGCAGCTCCTATGAGGACTACACTACCACAGATACGCAGTATTTT. Full variable domain (outside the CDR3, taken from reference TRBV11-1 and TRBJ2-3): EAEVAQSPRYKITEKSQAVAFWCDPISGHATLYWYRQILGQGPELLVQFQDESVVDDSQLPKDRFSAERLKGVDSTLKIQPAELGDSAMYLCASSSYEDYTTTDTQYFGPGTRLTVL.

This clonotype was counted a few times. The chain combines TRBV20-1 with TRBJ2-5; D not resolved. This CDR3 has 9 amino acids. Germline CDR1 is DFQATT and CDR2 is SNEGSKA (reference sequence). The V end lost 5 bases, the J end lost 4 bases, and 2 bases lay between the germline ends. CDR3 protein: CSAPETQYF. CDR3 nucleotides: TGCAGTGCTCCAGAGACCCAGTACTTC.

The sample holds a few counts of this clonotype. This sequence joins TRBV2 and TRBJ2-7; D may match TRBD1 or TRBD2 (5 bases each). Germline V lookup: CDR1 SNHLY, CDR2 FYNNEI. This CDR3 is built from 13 residues. V lost 5 bases and J 2 bases, leaving 10 bases between the germline ends. CDR3 bases: TGTGCCAGCAGTAGACTGGGGGCCTACGAGCAGTACTTC. This sequence encodes CASSRLGAYEQYF.

The chain is built from TRBV9 and TRBJ2-7; D gene uncertain. Germline V lookup: CDR1 SGDLS, CDR2 YYNGEE. There are 14 residues in the CDR3. V lost 0 bases and J 0 bases, leaving 7 bases between the germline ends. For the CDR3, the DNA is TGTGCCAGCAGCGTAGATGGAGCCTCCTACGAGCAGTACTTC. Translated, it gives CASSVDGASYEQYF.

This clonotype was picked up a small number of times. CDR3 sequence reads: CASTSDRGRLNEQFF. The CDR3 coding sequence is TGTGCCAGCACCTCGGACAGGGGGCGGCTCAATGAGCAGTTCTTC. J is TRBJ2-1 and V is TRBV28; the match to TRBD1 covers 11 bases. CDR1 is MDHEN and CDR2 is SYDVKM in the germline V gene. This CDR3 has 15 amino acids. V lost 7 bases, J lost 6 bases, and 8 bases stayed unmatched.

This clonotype has just a few counts. The chain has TRBV20-1 and TRBJ2-6; 7 nucleotides line up with TRBD2. CDR1 is DFQATT, CDR2 SNEGSKA, per germline (reference sequence). Trimming cost V 6 bases and J 1 base; bases outside gene matches: 12. The CDR3 covers 17 residues. The CDR3 DNA reads as TGCAGTGCCCGTTACGGGGGACTAAGTTCTGGGGCCAACGTCCTGACTTTC. Its translation: CSARYGGLSSGANVLTF.

This clonotype was seen many times. The chain is built from TRBV5-1 and TRBJ2-5, with 7 positions matching TRBD2. Trimming took 2 bases from V and 2 from J; bases not matched to a gene: 6. Germline values: CDR1 SGHRS, CDR2 YFSETQ. This CDR3 is built from 15 residues. The CDR3 reads CASSFSPSGQETQYF. For the CDR3, the DNA is TGCGCCAGCAGCTTCTCGCCTAGCGGACAAGAGACCCAGTACTTC.

This clonotype was detected ten times or more. The V call is TRBV3-1, the J call TRBJ1-1; no firm D call. From germline, CDR1 is LGHDT and CDR2 YNNKEL (reference sequence). The length of the CDR3 is 14 residues. V gave up 0 bases and J gave up 8 bases, with 13 bases separating them. As DNA, the CDR3 is TGTGCCAGCAGCCAAGATGGTGCCTTTTTAGAAGCTTTCTTT. As protein: CASSQDGAFLEAFF.